This T cell receptor (beta chain) was captured by sequencing in a study of post-analysis software for immune sequencing data. Study-level results: Compared with controls, patients had more of 4 to 6 TRBV segments, including TRBV5-6, TRBV5-1 and TRBV20-1.

This CDR3 spans 16 amino acids. CDR1 is MNHEY, CDR2 SVGEGT, per germline. Trimming left V 2 bases short and J 1 base short, with 12 bases between. Each TCR beta cDNA library carried unique molecular identifiers. TCRdb re-derived calls from the PCR reads in MiXCR, one entry per CDR3 protein. The sample comprises 750,000 to 950,000 distinct CDR3 sequences, 46% of which are singletons, and roughly 4.9% rests with the top ten. Concerning this clonotype: Antigen specificity is unknown.

This clonotype originated in a girl aged 10 to 17 with multiple sclerosis. The genes are TRBV6-2 or TRBV6-3 and TRBJ2-1; D perhaps matches TRBD1 (5 bases). Specimen: blood. The CDR3 nucleotides read TGTGCCAGCAGTTACGCCTACAGGTATTCCTACAATGAGCAGTTCTTC. Protein product: CASSYAYRYSYNEQFF.